This T cell receptor beta chain appears in the sequencing data of a study of blood T cell repertoires in COVID-19. Study-level information: Material from acute and convalescent COVID-19 was sourced from the United States, Italy and Spain. Sources were T cells, B-cell-depleted T cells, or PBMCs; the material itself was cDNA or gDNA.

Cohorts were based on clinical histories the participants reported. This CDR3 contains 12 residues. V was shortened by 1 base and J by 8 bases, with 8 bases between the two germline ends. Only in-frame clones appear in the TCRdb table, and some are missing; sequencing was by immunoSEQ multiplex PCR. The repertoire holds about 190,000 clones, with around three quarters as singletons. The rearrangement links TRBV12-3 or TRBV12-4 to TRBJ1-1; no clear D. This sequence originates from a woman aged 45-65 years with acute COVID-19. The sample consisted of PBMCs or T cells enriched from blood (not recorded which). The CDR3 region has the DNA TGTGCCAGCAGTTTAGTCCAGCGAGAAGCTTTCTTT. Protein product: CASSLVQREAFF.